Presented here are 18 T cell receptor beta chains from one specimen sequenced in a study of blood T cell repertoires in COVID-19. TCRdb's table, derived via immunoSEQ multiplex PCR, lists solely in-frame clones and lacks some. The data hold about 330,000 clones, with roughly 90% observed a single time. Material for sequencing was peripheral blood. Receptors originate from a woman in her forties or fifties with active or convalescent COVID-19.

This sequence joins TRBV23-1 and TRBJ2-3, with 7 bases matching TRBD1. TRBV23-1 is an ORF, and what it does is uncertain. CDR3 length: 14 amino acids. J gave up 6 bases and V 2 bases, and 5 bases lay outside the gene matches. The CDR3 is CASSQTKDRDTQYF. The CDR3 DNA follows: TGCGCCAGCAGTCAAACCAAGGACAGGGATACGCAGTATTTT.

V is TRBV7-3 and J is TRBJ2-2; 9 bases agree with TRBD2. Germline V gene sequence: CDR1 SGHTA, CDR2 FQGTGA. This CDR3 is built from 16 residues. The V segment lost 5 bases and the J segment 7 bases; nucleotides outside the gene matches: 11. In DNA form, the CDR3 reads TGTGCCAGCAGCCATGGGTCTAGCGGGAAAATCGGGGAGCTGTTTTTT. Protein sequence: CASSHGSSGKIGELFF. The full variable domain, completed using reference TRBV7-3 and TRBJ2-2, is GAGVSQTPSNKVTEKGKYVELRCDPISGHTALYWYRQSLGQGPEFLIYFQGTGAADDSGLPNDRFFAVRPEGSVSTLKIQRTERGDSAVYLCASSHGSSGKIGELFFGEGSRLTVL.

The chain is built from TRBV27 and TRBJ2-1, with a tentative D call TRBD2 (5 bases). Per the germline V gene, CDR1 is MNHEY and CDR2 is SMNVEV (reference sequence). The CDR3 contains 13 residues. Trimming left V 6 bases short and J 12 bases short, with 18 bases between. DNA of the CDR3: TGTGCCAGCAGCCAAGCCAGCGGTTTGGGGCAGTTCTTC. As protein: CASSQASGLGQFF.

The chain links TRBV27 to TRBJ2-7; 7 nucleotides line up with TRBD1. Germline CDR1 and CDR2: MNHEY and SMNVEV (reference sequence). After removal of 7 bases from V and 4 bases from J, the junction contained 13 bases not matched to a gene. The CDR3 has 15 residues. The CDR3 coding sequence is TGTGCCAGCACTCTTAGGGGACAGACAAGGTACGAGCAGTACTTC. It is translated as CASTLRGQTRYEQYF.

The rearrangement links TRBV29-1 to TRBJ2-6, with 9 bases lining up with TRBD1. Per germline, CDR1 SQVTM and CDR2 ANQGSEA. This CDR3 contains 14 residues. V lost 5 bases, J lost 5 bases, and 4 bases stayed unmatched. The CDR3 protein is CSVRDRGWANVLTF. The CDR3 nucleotides are TGCAGCGTTCGTGACAGGGGGTGGGCCAACGTCCTGACTTTC. Variable domain in full (rest from reference TRBV29-1 and TRBJ2-6): SAVISQKPSRDICQRGTSLTIQCQVDSQVTMMFWYRQQPGQSLTLIATANQGSEATYESGFVIDKFPISRPNLTFSTLTVSNMSPEDSSIYLCSVRDRGWANVLTFGAGSRLTVL.

CDR3 amino acids: CASSQGPSGPQHF. CDR3 DNA: TGTGCCAGCAGTCAGGGGCCAAGCGGGCCCCAGCATTTT. The chain is built from TRBV6-2 or TRBV6-3 and TRBJ1-5; TRBD1 might be the D (6 bases). V was shortened by 5 bases and J by 9 bases, with 14 bases between the two germline ends. The germline CDR1 and CDR2 sequences are MNHEY and SVGEGT. This CDR3 is built from 13 residues.

V is TRBV23-1 and J is TRBJ2-7; the D gene is possibly TRBD1 (6 bases). TRBV23-1 is assigned to the ORF class and has an uncertain function. Trimming removed 1 base from V and 3 bases from J, with 10 bases in between. The CDR3 has 14 amino acids. The DNA for the CDR3 is TGCGCCAGCAGTCAATTCCGACAGGTCTACGAGCAGTACTTC. Its translation is CASSQFRQVYEQYF.

This chain uses TRBV12-3 or TRBV12-4 with TRBJ1-1; tentative D call: TRBD1 (5 bases). This CDR3 comprises 13 residues. Between the trimmed V and J ends, which lost 5 bases and 3 bases, there was a span of 10 bases. This CDR3 reads CASSPAGDTEAFF. The CDR3, as DNA: TGTGCCAGCAGTCCCGCGGGGGACACTGAAGCTTTCTTT.

V is TRBV7-2 and J is TRBJ2-3; 8 bases agree with TRBD2. This CDR3 contains 15 residues. J was trimmed by 5 bases and V by 5 bases; bases with no gene match: 9. Germline CDR1 and CDR2: SGHTA and FQGNSA. CDR3 nucleotide sequence: TGTGCCAGCAGCGACGGACTAGCCCGGCGAGATACGCAGTATTTT. Residues: CASSDGLARRDTQYF. Variable domain in full (rest from reference TRBV7-2 and TRBJ2-3): GAGVSQSPSNKVTEKGKDVELRCDPISGHTALYWYRQSLGQGLEFLIYFQGNSAPDKSGLPSDRFSAERTGGSVSTLTIQRTQQEDSAVYLCASSDGLARRDTQYFGPGTRLTVL.

The CDR3 coding sequence is TGCAGCGTTGCAGGTCCGCCTATGAACACTGAAGCTTTCTTT. Translation: CSVAGPPMNTEAFF. V gene TRBV29-1 combines with J gene TRBJ1-1; D unresolved. Germline CDR1 is SQVTM and CDR2 is ANQGSEA. The V end was cut by 4 bases, the J end by 0 bases, with 12 bases between. The CDR3 runs 14 residues.

The chain has TRBV30 and TRBJ2-3, with 7 bases lining up with TRBD1. This CDR3 is 14 amino acids long. Germline V lookup: CDR1 GTSNPN, CDR2 SVGIG (reference sequence). V was pared by 2 bases and J by 2 bases, with 4 bases of the junction left unmatched. For the CDR3, the DNA is TGTGCCTGGAGTCTGGGACAGCCCACAGATACGCAGTATTTT. Translating gives CAWSLGQPTDTQYF.

The J gene is TRBJ2-7, the V gene TRBV4-3; 7 bases fit TRBD1. The CDR3 covers 15 residues. CDR1 is LGHNA, CDR2 YSLEER, per germline. Trimming at V came to 0 bases and at J to 5 bases, leaving 7 bases not matched to a gene. As DNA, the CDR3 is TGCGCCAGCAGCCAAGATCTTAAGGGGGCCGACGAGCAGTACTTC. As protein: CASSQDLKGADEQYF.

The chain joins TRBV9 to TRBJ1-2; D gene ambiguous. CDR1 is SGDLS and CDR2 is YYNGEE in the germline V gene. V was pared by 1 base and J by 3 bases, with 10 bases between. The CDR3 is 14 amino acids. CDR3 nucleotides: TGTGCCAGCAGCGTAAGTGGGCAGGACTATGGCTACACCTTC. Protein: CASSVSGQDYGYTF.

The chain has TRBV15 and TRBJ2-7; 12 bases are a match to TRBD2. The J segment lost 0 bases and the V segment lost 0 bases, leaving 15 bases of the junction unmatched. Germline V gene sequence: CDR1 LNHNV, CDR2 YYDKDF (reference sequence). The CDR3 consists of 21 residues. CDR3 residues: CATSRDRDLAGGPKVSYEQYF. The CDR3 DNA sequence: TGTGCCACCAGCAGAGATAGGGATCTAGCGGGAGGGCCTAAGGTCTCCTACGAGCAGTACTTC.

The J gene is TRBJ2-3, the V gene TRBV11-3; D is perhaps TRBD1 (6 bases). The germline V gene encodes CDR1 SGHNT and CDR2 YENEEA. Trimming stripped 5 bases from V and 1 base from J, with 13 bases between. The CDR3 consists of 15 residues. The CDR3 spells CASSGTGMRTDTQYF. CDR3 bases: TGTGCCAGCAGCGGCACAGGGATGCGCACAGATACGCAGTATTTT.

This clone has more than one count but fewer than ten. The chain has TRBV4-1 and TRBJ2-7; D is unclear. From germline, CDR1 is MGHRA and CDR2 YSYEKL. The CDR3 is 15 amino acids. The ends were cut back, 0 bases at V and 2 bases at J, with 11 bases in the middle. CDR3 in amino acids: CASSQDERPPYEQYF. The CDR3 nucleotides are TGCGCCAGCAGCCAAGATGAGAGGCCTCCCTACGAGCAGTACTTC.

The chain combines TRBV4-3 with TRBJ1-3; perhaps TRBD1 as D (5 bases). Trimming pared 0 bases from V and 4 bases from J, leaving 10 bases between. CDR3 length equals 15 residues. Germline V gene sequence: CDR1 LGHNA, CDR2 YSLEER. The DNA of the CDR3 is TGCGCCAGCAGCCAAGATGGGGGGGGAGGAAACACCATATATTTT. As protein: CASSQDGGGGNTIYF.

The chain has TRBV30 and TRBJ1-2; D is perhaps TRBD1 (6 bases). Trimming cost V 4 bases and J 4 bases, with 19 bases left between them. CDR1 and CDR2 from the germline V gene are GTSNPN and SVGIG (reference sequence). The CDR3 loop spans 15 amino acids. The CDR3 protein is CAWITSGAGGYGYTF. The CDR3 DNA reads TGTGCCTGGATCACCTCAGGGGCAGGAGGCTATGGCTACACCTTC. Based on the CDR3 plus reference TRBV30 and TRBJ1-2, the full variable domain is SQTIHQWPATLVQPVGSPLSLECTVEGTSNPNLYWYRQAAGRGLQLLFYSVGIGQISSEVPQNLSASRPQDRQFILSSKKLLLSDSGFYLCAWITSGAGGYGYTFGSGTRLTVV.